A selection of T cell receptor beta chains follows, all from one sample in a study of T cell changes during pregnancy in multiple sclerosis. Using immunoSEQ multiplex PCR, the repertoire was profiled, and TCRdb retains in-frame clones only, with some absent. Here the sample spans some 23,000 clones, roughly nine tenths being singletons. Specimen: CD8+ T cells from peripheral blood mononuclear cells, collected in the first trimester of pregnancy. The receptors originated from a female donor in good health, enrolled as a control in a pregnancy study. CDR3s include the opening cysteine and the closing phenylalanine or tryptophan. The order of the fields is J gene, D gene, V gene, clone size, CDR3 protein, CDR3 DNA. A D gene is named only where the DNA matches it firmly. Clone size appears in some rows only: once, few, many, or a class for an expanded clone.

TRBJ2-5	TRBD1	TRBV29-1	.	CSVAGGQGAQETQYF	TGCAGCGTTGCCGGGGGACAGGGGGCCCAAGAGACCCAGTACTTC
TRBJ2-7	.	TRBV29-1	.	CSVESGGEQYF	TGCAGCGTTGAAAGCGGTGGCGAGCAGTACTTC
TRBJ1-5	.	TRBV15	.	CATSGDKGEGNQPQHF	TGTGCCACCAGCGGAGATAAGGGGGAAGGCAATCAGCCCCAGCATTTT
TRBJ1-2	.	TRBV18	few	CASSELGYGYTF	TGTGCCAGCTCGGAACTAGGCTATGGCTACACCTTC
TRBJ2-7	.	TRBV19	.	CASSISRGCDHTLSSYEQYF	TGTGCCAGTAGTATAAGCCGGGGTTGCGACCACACCTTAAGCTCCTACGAGCAGTACTTC
TRBJ2-2	.	TRBV5-8	.	CASSWPRGTGELFF	TGTGCCAGCAGCTGGCCGCGCGGGACCGGGGAGCTGTTTTTT
TRBJ2-2	.	TRBV21-1	once	CASSKHRLAGDGGELFF	TGTGCCAGCAGCAAACACAGACTAGCGGGAGATGGCGGGGAGCTGTTTTTT
TRBJ2-7	.	TRBV2	once	CASDSGDVGYEQYF	TGTGCCAGCGATTCAGGGGATGTTGGCTACGAGCAGTACTTC
TRBJ1-4	TRBD1	TRBV11-2	.	CASSPDRGHEKLFF	TGTGCCAGCAGCCCGGACAGGGGGCATGAAAAACTGTTTTTT
TRBJ2-7	TRBD1	TRBV28	.	CASSFPGTGAYEQYF	TGTGCCAGCAGTTTCCCCGGGACAGGGGCCTACGAGCAGTACTTC
TRBJ1-1	TRBD1	TRBV12-5	.	CASGPGTGANTEAFF	TGTGCTAGTGGCCCCGGGACAGGGGCTAACACTGAAGCTTTCTTT
TRBJ2-1	TRBD1	TRBV6-1	.	CASSGWTGMDEQFF	TGTGCCAGCAGTGGGTGGACAGGGATGGATGAGCAGTTCTTC
TRBJ2-5	.	TRBV2	few	CASRATGTETQYF	TGTGCCAGCAGGGCAACAGGGACGGAGACCCAGTACTTC
TRBJ2-3	TRBD1	TRBV15	once	CATSRDQGTGGTDTQYF	TGTGCCACCAGCAGAGATCAGGGGACAGGTGGGACAGATACGCAGTATTTT
TRBJ2-1	.	TRBV10-2	.	CASREPGIEQFF	TGCGCCAGCAGAGAACCCGGGATTGAGCAGTTCTTC
TRBJ2-7	TRBD2	TRBV5-1	.	CASSLEASGGTYEQYF	TGCGCCAGCAGCTTGGAGGCTAGCGGGGGGACCTACGAGCAGTACTTC
TRBJ2-7	TRBD2	TRBV7-6	.	CASSLVSGSYEQYF	TGTGCCAGCAGCTTAGTTAGCGGGAGCTACGAGCAGTACTTC
TRBJ2-6	.	TRBV7-9	.	CASSLGGAGANVLTF	TGTGCCAGCAGCTTAGGGGGAGCTGGGGCCAACGTCCTGACTTTC
TRBJ2-7	TRBD2	TRBV4-1	.	CASSQDWVGTSSEQYF	TGCGCCAGCAGCCAAGATTGGGTCGGGACTAGTTCCGAGCAGTACTTC
TRBJ2-4	TRBD1	TRBV27	.	CASTALVQGVDIQYF	TGTGCCAGCACCGCCTTAGTACAGGGGGTAGACATTCAGTACTTC
TRBJ2-7	TRBD1	TRBV6-1	few	CASSGSGTGSYEQYF	TGTGCCAGCAGTGGTTCCGGGACAGGCTCCTACGAGCAGTACTTC
TRBJ2-5	.	TRBV28	.	CASSSPTTGETQYF	TGTGCCAGCAGTTCCCCGACCACGGGAGAGACCCAGTACTTC
TRBJ2-2	TRBD1	TRBV6-4	.	CASSPDRGYLNTGELFF	TGTGCCAGCAGTCCGGACAGGGGATACCTCAACACCGGGGAGCTGTTTTTT
TRBJ2-3	.	TRBV4-2	.	CASSQVQGGTDTQYF	TGTGCCAGCAGCCAAGTACAGGGGGGGACAGATACGCAGTATTTT
TRBJ2-3	TRBD2	TRBV6-1	once	CASSAASGGGDTQYF	TGTGCCAGCAGCGCGGCTAGCGGGGGGGGCGATACGCAGTATTTT
TRBJ2-4	.	TRBV29-1	.	CSVLGYRDSNIQYF	TGCAGCGTTTTGGGGTACCGGGACTCAAACATTCAGTACTTC
TRBJ2-5	TRBD2	TRBV4-1	.	CASSQEERGKRGQETQYF	TGCGCCAGCAGCCAAGAGGAGAGAGGAAAGCGGGGCCAAGAGACCCAGTACTTC
TRBJ2-2	TRBD1	TRBV27	medium-sized	CASSLRTGGASITGELFF	TGTGCCAGCAGTTTGAGGACAGGGGGCGCGAGTATCACCGGGGAGCTGTTTTTT
TRBJ1-5	.	TRBV28	.	CASSLGQFSDQPQHF	TGTGCCAGCAGCCTTGGACAGTTTAGTGATCAGCCCCAGCATTTT
TRBJ2-7	.	TRBV5-5	.	CASSLDSLSSYEQYF	TGTGCCAGCAGCTTGGACTCATTAAGCTCCTACGAGCAGTACTTC
TRBJ2-3	TRBD1	TRBV15	.	CARTDRLNTSDTQYF	TGTGCCAGGACGGACAGGCTAAATACCTCAGATACGCAGTATTTT
TRBJ2-2	.	TRBV5-4	.	CASSLLNTGELFF	TGTGCCAGCAGCCTACTTAACACCGGGGAGCTGTTTTTT
TRBJ2-7	.	TRBV12-1	.	CASSPLGPGQGAYEQYF	TGTGCCAGCAGCCCCCTAGGCCCGGGACAGGGGGCCTACGAGCAGTACTTC
TRBJ1-2	.	TRBV7-2	.	CASSSSQYGYTF	TGTGCCAGCAGCTCCTCACAGTATGGCTACACCTTC
TRBJ2-3	.	TRBV19	.	CASSMVLEAYTDTQYF	TGTGCCAGTAGTATGGTCTTGGAGGCGTACACAGATACGCAGTATTTT
TRBJ2-5	.	TRBV7-9	.	CASSPPGGETQYF	TGTGCCAGCAGCCCCCCGGGCGGGGAGACCCAGTACTTC
TRBJ1-3	.	TRBV28	.	CASSVVLGRAGNTIYF	TGTGCCAGCAGTGTGGTTTTGGGCAGGGCTGGAAACACCATATATTTT
TRBJ1-2	TRBD1	TRBV27	.	CASSYRDRGDYGYTF	TGTGCCAGCAGTTACCGGGACAGGGGTGATTATGGCTACACCTTC
TRBJ2-1	TRBD2	TRBV6-4	.	CASSDSGGGYNEQFF	TGTGCCAGCAGTGACAGCGGGGGCGGGTACAATGAGCAGTTCTTC
TRBJ1-5	TRBD1	TRBV15	.	CATSREGRGPYGNQPQHF	TGTGCCACCAGCAGAGAAGGCAGGGGGCCGTATGGCAATCAGCCCCAGCATTTT
TRBJ2-7	.	TRBV7-8	few	CASSLDRGGYEQYF	TGTGCCAGCAGCTTAGATAGAGGGGGCTACGAGCAGTACTTC
TRBJ2-7	TRBD1	TRBV7-8	.	CASKKGQGFSYEQYF	TGTGCCAGCAAGAAGGGACAGGGGTTTTCCTACGAGCAGTACTTC
TRBJ2-1	TRBD2	TRBV6-1	.	CASVLAGASNEQFF	TGTGCCAGCGTCCTAGCGGGGGCCTCCAATGAGCAGTTCTTC
TRBJ1-3	.	TRBV28	.	CASSQGRAGNTIYF	TGTGCCAGCAGTCAGGGGAGGGCTGGAAACACCATATATTTT
TRBJ2-3	TRBD1	TRBV5-1	.	CASGDYRGPHVTQYF	TGCGCCAGCGGAGATTACAGGGGGCCCCACGTTACGCAGTATTTT
TRBJ1-4	.	TRBV19	.	CASSQTQGSNEKLFF	TGTGCCAGTAGCCAAACACAGGGTAGCAATGAAAAACTGTTTTTT
TRBJ2-5	.	TRBV5-1	few	CASSLRLEGSETQYF	TGCGCCAGCAGCTTGAGGCTAGAGGGCTCGGAGACCCAGTACTTC
TRBJ2-1	.	TRBV29-1	.	CSVPGSGDYNEQFF	TGCAGCGTCCCGGGTAGCGGAGACTACAATGAGCAGTTCTTC
TRBJ1-5	TRBD1	TRBV6-1	.	CASSDWQGVNQPQHF	TGTGCCAGCAGTGATTGGCAGGGGGTCAATCAGCCCCAGCATTTT
TRBJ1-1	.	TRBV7-9	.	CASSLLEGKNTEAFF	TGTGCCAGCAGCTTACTTGAGGGTAAGAACACTGAAGCTTTCTTT
TRBJ2-2	TRBD2	TRBV7-2	.	CARMPGAGGYEELFF	TGTGCCAGGATGCCAGGGGCGGGAGGGTATGAGGAGCTGTTTTTT
TRBJ2-7	TRBD1	TRBV25-1	.	CASGDRGHEQYF	TGTGCCAGCGGAGACAGGGGCCACGAGCAGTACTTC
TRBJ2-5	TRBD1	TRBV28	.	CASSLLVRTGRETQYF	TGTGCCAGCAGTTTATTGGTTCGGACAGGGAGGGAGACCCAGTACTTC
TRBJ2-7	TRBD2	TRBV4-2	.	CASSQEGATSGLYEQYF	TGTGCCAGCAGCCAAGAGGGGGCGACTAGCGGACTCTACGAGCAGTACTTC
TRBJ1-1	.	TRBV4-1	.	CASSQDNGLNTEAFF	TGCGCCAGCAGCCAAGATAACGGTCTGAACACTGAAGCTTTCTTT
TRBJ2-1	TRBD2	TRBV14	.	CASSQGLLAGGRNEQFF	TGTGCCAGCAGCCAAGGACTTCTCGCGGGAGGGAGGAATGAGCAGTTCTTC
TRBJ1-5	.	TRBV29-1	.	CSVVGQGKDSNQPQHF	TGCAGCGTTGTGGGCCAGGGTAAAGATAGCAATCAGCCCCAGCATTTT
TRBJ2-3	TRBD1	TRBV28	.	CASSFRDSVGFGGTDTQYF	TGTGCCAGCAGTTTTCGGGACAGCGTTGGGTTTGGGGGCACAGATACGCAGTATTTT